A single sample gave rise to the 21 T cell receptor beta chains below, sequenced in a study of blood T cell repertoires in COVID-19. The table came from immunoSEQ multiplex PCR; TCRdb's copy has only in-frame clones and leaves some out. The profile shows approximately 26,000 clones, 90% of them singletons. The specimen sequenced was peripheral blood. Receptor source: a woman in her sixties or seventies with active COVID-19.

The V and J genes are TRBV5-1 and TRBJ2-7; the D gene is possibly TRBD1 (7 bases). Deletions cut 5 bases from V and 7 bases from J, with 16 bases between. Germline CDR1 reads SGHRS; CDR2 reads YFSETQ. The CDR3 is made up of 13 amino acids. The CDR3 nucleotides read TGCGCCAGCAGGGATAGACAGGGACTGGAGCAGTACTTC. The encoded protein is CASRDRQGLEQYF.

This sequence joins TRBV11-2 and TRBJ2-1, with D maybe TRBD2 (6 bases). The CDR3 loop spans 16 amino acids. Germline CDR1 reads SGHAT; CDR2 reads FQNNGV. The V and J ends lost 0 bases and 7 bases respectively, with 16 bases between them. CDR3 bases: TGTGCCAGCAGCTTAGATGGCGGAGGGGTCTCAAATGAGCAGTTCTTC. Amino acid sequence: CASSLDGGGVSNEQFF. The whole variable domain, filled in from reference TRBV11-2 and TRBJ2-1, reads EAGVAQSPRYKIIEKRQSVAFWCNPISGHATLYWYQQILGQGPKLLIQFQNNGVVDDSQLPKDRFSAERLKGVDSTLKIQPAKLEDSAVYLCASSLDGGGVSNEQFFGPGTRLTVL.

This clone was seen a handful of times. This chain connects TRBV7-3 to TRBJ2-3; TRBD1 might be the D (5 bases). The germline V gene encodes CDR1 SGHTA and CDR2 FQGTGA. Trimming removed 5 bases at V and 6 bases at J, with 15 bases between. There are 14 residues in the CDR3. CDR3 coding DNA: TGTGCCAGCAGCCTTGGGGCCTCAGGGGATACGCAGTATTTT. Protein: CASSLGASGDTQYF.

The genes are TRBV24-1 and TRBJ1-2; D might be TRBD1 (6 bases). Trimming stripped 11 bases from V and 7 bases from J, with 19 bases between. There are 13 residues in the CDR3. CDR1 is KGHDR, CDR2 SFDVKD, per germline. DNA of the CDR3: TGTGCCAACCCACACAGGGAAGGGGGTGGCTACACCTTC. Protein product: CANPHREGGGYTF.

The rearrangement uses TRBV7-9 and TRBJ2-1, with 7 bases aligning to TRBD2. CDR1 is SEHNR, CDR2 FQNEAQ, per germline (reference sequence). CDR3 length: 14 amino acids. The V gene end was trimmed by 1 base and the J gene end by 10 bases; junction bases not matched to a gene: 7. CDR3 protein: CASSLGTRFWEQFF. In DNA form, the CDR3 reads TGTGCCAGCAGCTTAGGGACTAGATTTTGGGAGCAGTTCTTC.

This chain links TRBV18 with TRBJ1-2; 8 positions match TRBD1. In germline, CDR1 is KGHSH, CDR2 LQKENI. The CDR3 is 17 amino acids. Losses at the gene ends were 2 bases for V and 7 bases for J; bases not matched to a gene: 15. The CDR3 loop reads CASSPGTGGVNAGGYTF. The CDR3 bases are TGTGCCAGCTCACCAGGGACAGGAGGGGTCAATGCCGGTGGCTACACCTTC. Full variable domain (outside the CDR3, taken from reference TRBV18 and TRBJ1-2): NAGVMQNPRHLVRRRGQEARLRCSPMKGHSHVYWYRQLPEEGLKFMVYLQKENIIDESGMPKERFSAEFPKEGPSILRIQQVVRGDSAAYFCASSPGTGGVNAGGYTFGSGTRLTVV.

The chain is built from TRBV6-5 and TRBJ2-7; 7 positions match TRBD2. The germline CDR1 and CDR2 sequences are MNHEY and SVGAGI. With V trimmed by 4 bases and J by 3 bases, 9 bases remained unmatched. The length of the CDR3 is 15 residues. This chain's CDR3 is CASSFRDAGDYEQYF. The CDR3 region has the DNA TGTGCCAGCAGTTTCCGGGACGCGGGAGACTACGAGCAGTACTTC.

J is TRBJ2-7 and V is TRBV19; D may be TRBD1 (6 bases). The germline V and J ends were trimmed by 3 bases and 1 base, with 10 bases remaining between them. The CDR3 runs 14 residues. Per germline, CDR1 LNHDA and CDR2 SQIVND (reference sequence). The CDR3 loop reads CASSIAGQSYEQYF. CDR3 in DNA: TGTGCCAGTAGTATTGCAGGACAGTCCTACGAGCAGTACTTC.

This CDR3 is CASSMGQKNQPQHF. The CDR3 DNA is TGTGCCAGTAGTATGGGACAGAAGAATCAGCCCCAGCATTTT. The chain has TRBV19 and TRBJ1-5; 7 nucleotides match TRBD1. There are 14 residues in the CDR3. Germline CDR1 and CDR2: LNHDA and SQIVND (reference sequence). V lost 3 bases to trimming and J lost 4 bases; unmatched junction nucleotides: 3.

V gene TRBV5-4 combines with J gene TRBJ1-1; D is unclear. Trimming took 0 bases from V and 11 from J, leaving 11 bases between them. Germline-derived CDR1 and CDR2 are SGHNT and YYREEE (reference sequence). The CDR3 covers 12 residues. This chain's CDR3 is CASSLGEGGAFF. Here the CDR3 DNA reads TGTGCCAGCAGCTTGGGGGAGGGTGGGGCTTTCTTT.

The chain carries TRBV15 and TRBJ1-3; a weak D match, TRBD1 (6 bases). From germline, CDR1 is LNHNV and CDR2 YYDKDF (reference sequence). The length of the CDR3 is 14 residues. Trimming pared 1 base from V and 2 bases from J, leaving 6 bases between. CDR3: CATSRGTAGNTIYF. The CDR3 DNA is TGTGCCACCAGCAGAGGGACAGCTGGAAACACCATATATTTT.

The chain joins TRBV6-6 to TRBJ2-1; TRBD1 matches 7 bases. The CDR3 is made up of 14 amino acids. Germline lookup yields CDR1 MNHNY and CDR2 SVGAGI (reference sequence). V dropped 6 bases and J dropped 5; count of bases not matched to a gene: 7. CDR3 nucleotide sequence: TGTGCCAGCAGCCGAGGGACAGAAAACAATGAGCAGTTCTTC. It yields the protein CASSRGTENNEQFF.

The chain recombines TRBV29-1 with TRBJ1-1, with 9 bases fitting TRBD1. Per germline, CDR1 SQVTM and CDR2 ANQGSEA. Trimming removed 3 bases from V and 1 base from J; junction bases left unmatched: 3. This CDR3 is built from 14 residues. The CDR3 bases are TGCAGCGTTGACGGGACAGGGCAGAACACTGAAGCTTTCTTT. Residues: CSVDGTGQNTEAFF.

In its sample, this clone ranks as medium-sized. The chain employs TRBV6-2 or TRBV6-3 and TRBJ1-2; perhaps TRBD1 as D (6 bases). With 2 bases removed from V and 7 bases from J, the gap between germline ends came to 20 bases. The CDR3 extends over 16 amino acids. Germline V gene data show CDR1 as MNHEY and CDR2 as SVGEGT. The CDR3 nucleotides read TGTGCCAGCAGTTACCAGGGGCCTTGGGGCGCAGGTGGCTACACCTTC. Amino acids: CASSYQGPWGAGGYTF.

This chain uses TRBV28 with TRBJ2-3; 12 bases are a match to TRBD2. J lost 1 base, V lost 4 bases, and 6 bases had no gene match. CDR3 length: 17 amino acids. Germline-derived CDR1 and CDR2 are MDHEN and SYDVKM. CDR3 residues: CASSSSGRVQGTDTQYF. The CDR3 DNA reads TGTGCCAGCAGTTCTAGCGGGAGGGTGCAGGGCACAGATACGCAGTATTTT. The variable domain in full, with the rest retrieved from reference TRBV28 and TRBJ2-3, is DVKVTQSSRYLVKRTGEKVFLECVQDMDHENMFWYRQDPGLGLRLIYFSYDVKMKEKGDIPEGYSVSREKKERFSLILESASTNQTSMYLCASSSSGRVQGTDTQYFGPGTRLTVL.

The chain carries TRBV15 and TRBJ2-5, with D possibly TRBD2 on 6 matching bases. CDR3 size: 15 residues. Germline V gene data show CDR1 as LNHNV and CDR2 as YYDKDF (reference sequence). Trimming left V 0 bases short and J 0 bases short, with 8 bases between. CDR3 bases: TGTGCCACCAGCAGAGATGCGGGGTACCAAGAGACCCAGTACTTC. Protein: CATSRDAGYQETQYF.

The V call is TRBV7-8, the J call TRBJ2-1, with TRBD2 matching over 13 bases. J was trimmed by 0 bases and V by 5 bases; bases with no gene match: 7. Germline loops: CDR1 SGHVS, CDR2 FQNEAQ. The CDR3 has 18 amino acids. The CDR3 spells CASSPAGLAGLSYNEQFF. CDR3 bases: TGTGCCAGCAGCCCCGCGGGACTAGCGGGACTCTCCTACAATGAGCAGTTCTTC.

The CDR3 DNA follows: TGTGCCAGCTCACCAGCGGGAATCAGCACAGATACGCAGTATTTT. Translating gives CASSPAGISTDTQYF. This rearrangement joins TRBV18 to TRBJ2-3; maybe TRBD2 (6 bases). The germline V and J ends were trimmed by 2 bases and 0 bases, with 9 bases remaining between them. The germline CDR1 and CDR2 sequences are KGHSH and LQKENI. CDR3 length equals 15 residues.

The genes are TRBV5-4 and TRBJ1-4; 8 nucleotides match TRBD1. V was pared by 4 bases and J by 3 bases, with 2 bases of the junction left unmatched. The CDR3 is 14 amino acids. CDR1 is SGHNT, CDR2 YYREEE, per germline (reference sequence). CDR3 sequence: CASSAGQANEKLFF. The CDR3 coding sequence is TGTGCCAGCAGCGCGGGACAGGCTAATGAAAAACTGTTTTTT.

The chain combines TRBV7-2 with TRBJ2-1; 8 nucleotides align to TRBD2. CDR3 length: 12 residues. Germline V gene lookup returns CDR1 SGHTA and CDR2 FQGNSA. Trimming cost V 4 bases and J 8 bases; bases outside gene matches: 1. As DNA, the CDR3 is TGTGCCAGCAGCTCGACTAGCGATGAGCAGTTCTTC. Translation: CASSSTSDEQFF.

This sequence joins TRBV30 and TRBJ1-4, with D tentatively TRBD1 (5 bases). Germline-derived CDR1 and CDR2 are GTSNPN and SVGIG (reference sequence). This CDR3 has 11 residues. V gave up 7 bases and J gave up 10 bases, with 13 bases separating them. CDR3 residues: CASPGSGKLFF. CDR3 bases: TGTGCCTCACCAGGGTCCGGAAAACTGTTTTTT.